The clone carrying this TCR beta chain was counted between two and nine times. This record belongs to a study of blood T cell repertoires in COVID-19. The CDR3 is 12 amino acids. The germline CDR1 and CDR2 sequences are SEHNR and FQNEAQ (reference sequence). Trimming stripped 0 bases from V and 7 bases from J, with 7 bases between. The assay was immunoSEQ multiplex PCR, and TCRdb's table has in-frame clones only and misses some. The sample has more than 200,000 clones, roughly 84% seen once. The sequence was collected from a man between 40 and 49 years old with acute or convalescent COVID-19. Sequencing was done on a sample of peripheral blood. This rearrangement joins TRBV7-9 to TRBJ2-7, with a possible D match to TRBD2 (5 bases). The CDR3 loop reads CASSLAGSEQYF. The DNA for the CDR3 is TGTGCCAGCAGCTTAGCGGGGAGTGAGCAGTACTTC.